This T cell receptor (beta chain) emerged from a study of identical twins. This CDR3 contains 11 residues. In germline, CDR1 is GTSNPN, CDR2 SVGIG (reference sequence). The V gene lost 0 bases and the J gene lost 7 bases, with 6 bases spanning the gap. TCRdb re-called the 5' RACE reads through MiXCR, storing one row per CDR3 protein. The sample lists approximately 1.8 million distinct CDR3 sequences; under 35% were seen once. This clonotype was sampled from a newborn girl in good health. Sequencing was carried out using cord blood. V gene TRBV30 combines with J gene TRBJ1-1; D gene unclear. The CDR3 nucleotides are TGTGCCTGGAGTGTACCCCTTGAAGCTTTCTTT. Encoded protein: CAWSVPLEAFF.